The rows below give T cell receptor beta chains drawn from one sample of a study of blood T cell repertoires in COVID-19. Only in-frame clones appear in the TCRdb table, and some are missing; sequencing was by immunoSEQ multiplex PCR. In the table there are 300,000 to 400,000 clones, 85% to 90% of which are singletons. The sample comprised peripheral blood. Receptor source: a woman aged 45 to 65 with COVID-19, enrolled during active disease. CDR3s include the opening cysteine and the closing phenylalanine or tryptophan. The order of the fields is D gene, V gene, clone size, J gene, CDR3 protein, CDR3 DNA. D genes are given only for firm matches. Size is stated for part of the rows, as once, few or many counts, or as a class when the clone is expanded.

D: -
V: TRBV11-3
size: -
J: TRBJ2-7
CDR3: CASSTPVLGATQQYF
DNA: TGTGCCAGCAGCACCCCCGTCCTTGGAGCTACGCAGCAGTACTTC

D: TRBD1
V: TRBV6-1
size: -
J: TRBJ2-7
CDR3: CASSEGSRDSAIYEQYF
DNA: TGTGCCAGCAGTGAGGGCTCGAGGGACAGCGCTATCTACGAGCAGTACTTC

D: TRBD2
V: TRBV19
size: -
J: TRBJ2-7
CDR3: CASSITPGTSGTLSSYEQYF
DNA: TGTGCCAGTAGTATAACCCCCGGGACTAGCGGGACTCTCAGCTCCTACGAGCAGTACTTC

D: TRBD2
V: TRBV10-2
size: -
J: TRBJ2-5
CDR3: CASSELAGGPAETQYF
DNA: TGCGCCAGCAGTGAGCTAGCGGGAGGGCCGGCAGAGACCCAGTACTTC

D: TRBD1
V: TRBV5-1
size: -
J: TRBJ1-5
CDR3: CASSLEGTAGEPQHF
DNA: TGCGCCAGCAGCTTGGAGGGGACAGCCGGCGAGCCCCAGCATTTT

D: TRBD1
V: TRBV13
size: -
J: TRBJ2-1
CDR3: CASSRQPGQGTYNEQFF
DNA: TGTGCCAGCAGCCGCCAGCCGGGACAGGGAACCTACAATGAGCAGTTCTTC

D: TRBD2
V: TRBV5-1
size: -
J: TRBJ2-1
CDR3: CASTLAGGYNEQFF
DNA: TGCGCCAGCACACTAGCGGGAGGCTACAATGAGCAGTTCTTC

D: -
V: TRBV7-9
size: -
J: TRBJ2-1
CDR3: CASGKGVYNEQFF
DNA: TGTGCCAGCGGCAAGGGGGTATACAATGAGCAGTTCTTC

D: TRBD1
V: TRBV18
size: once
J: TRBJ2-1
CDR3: CASSPGLGGGEDSYNEQFF
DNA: TGTGCCAGCTCACCAGGTCTAGGGGGCGGTGAGGACTCCTACAATGAGCAGTTCTTC

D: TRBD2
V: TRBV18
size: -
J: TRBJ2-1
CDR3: CASSPITGIYGSGRADNEQFF
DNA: TGTGCCAGCTCACCAATCACGGGCATCTATGGTAGCGGGAGGGCGGACAATGAGCAGTTCTTC

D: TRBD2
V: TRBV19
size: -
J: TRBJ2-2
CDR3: CASSMGGAGWTGELFF
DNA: TGTGCCAGTAGTATGGGAGGGGCCGGATGGACCGGGGAGCTGTTTTTT

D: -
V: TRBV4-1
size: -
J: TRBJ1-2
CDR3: CASSREGGVYGYTF
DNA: TGCGCCAGCTCCCGAGAGGGAGGGGTCTATGGCTACACCTTC

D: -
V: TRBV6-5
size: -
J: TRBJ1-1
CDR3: CASSSAGTQNTEAFF
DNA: TGTGCCAGCAGCTCGGCCGGGACACAAAACACTGAAGCTTTCTTT

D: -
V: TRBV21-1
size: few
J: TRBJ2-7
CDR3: CASSKGGSIGDRAFYEQYF
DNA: TGTGCCAGCAGCAAAGGAGGATCGATCGGGGACAGGGCCTTCTACGAGCAGTACTTC

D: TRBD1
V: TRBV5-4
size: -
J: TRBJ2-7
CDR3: CASRSPGTGFSEQYF
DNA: TGTGCCAGCAGAAGCCCCGGGACAGGATTCTCCGAGCAGTACTTC

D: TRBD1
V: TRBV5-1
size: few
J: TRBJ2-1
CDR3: CASSLASLGQGHNEQFF
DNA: TGCGCCAGCAGCTTGGCGTCTCTGGGACAGGGACACAATGAGCAGTTCTTC

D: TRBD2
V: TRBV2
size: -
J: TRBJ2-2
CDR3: CASTTSGSSTGELFF
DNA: TGTGCCAGCACTACTAGCGGGAGTTCCACCGGGGAGCTGTTTTTT

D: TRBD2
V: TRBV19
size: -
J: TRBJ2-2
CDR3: CASSTRFSGLAESFTGELFF
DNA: TGTGCCAGTAGTACCAGATTCTCGGGACTAGCGGAATCGTTCACCGGGGAGCTGTTTTTT

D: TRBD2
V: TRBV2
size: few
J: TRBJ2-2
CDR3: CASTEYSGSPGELFF
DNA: TGTGCCAGCACCGAATATAGCGGGAGTCCCGGGGAGCTGTTTTTT

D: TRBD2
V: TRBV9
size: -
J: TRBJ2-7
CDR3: CASSVAASGIYEQYF
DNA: TGTGCCAGCAGCGTAGCGGCTAGCGGGATCTACGAGCAGTACTTC

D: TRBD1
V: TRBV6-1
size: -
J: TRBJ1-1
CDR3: CASSEAPGTANEAFF
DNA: TGTGCCAGCAGTGAAGCCCCCGGGACAGCGAATGAAGCTTTCTTT

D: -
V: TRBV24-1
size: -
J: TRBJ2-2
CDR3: CATSAGGFTGELFF
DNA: TGTGCAACTAGCGCAGGGGGCTTTACCGGGGAGCTGTTTTTT

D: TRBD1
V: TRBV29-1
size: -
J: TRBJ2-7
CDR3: CSVEVGGTGGIYEQYF
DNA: TGCAGCGTTGAAGTAGGCGGGACAGGGGGTATCTACGAGCAGTACTTC

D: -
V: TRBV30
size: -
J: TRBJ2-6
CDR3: CAWSVLNSGANVLTF
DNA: TGTGCCTGGAGTGTACTCAACTCTGGGGCCAACGTCCTGACTTTC

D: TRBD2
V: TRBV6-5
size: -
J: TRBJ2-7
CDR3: CASSTITGGEQYF
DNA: TGTGCCAGCTCCACTATTACCGGGGGGGAGCAGTACTTC

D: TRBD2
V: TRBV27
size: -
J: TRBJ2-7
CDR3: CASSLLGTSYEQYF
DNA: TGTGCCAGCAGTTTATTGGGGACTAGCTACGAGCAGTACTTC

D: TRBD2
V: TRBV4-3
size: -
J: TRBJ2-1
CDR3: CASSPGLAVNEQFF
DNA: TGCGCCAGCAGCCCGGGACTAGCGGTCAATGAGCAGTTCTTC

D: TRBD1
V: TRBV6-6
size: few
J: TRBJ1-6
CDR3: CASRTGQGKSPLHF
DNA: TGTGCCAGCAGAACTGGACAGGGTAAATCACCCCTCCACTTT

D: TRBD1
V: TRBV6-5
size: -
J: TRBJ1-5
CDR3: CASSRQGYQPQHF
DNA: TGTGCCAGCAGCCGACAGGGCTATCAGCCCCAGCATTTT

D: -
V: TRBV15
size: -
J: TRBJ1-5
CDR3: CATSRVPGGDSNQPQHF
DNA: TGTGCCACCAGCAGAGTTCCGGGGGGAGATAGCAATCAGCCCCAGCATTTT

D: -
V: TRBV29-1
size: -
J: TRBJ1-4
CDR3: CSVARGGEKLFF
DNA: TGCAGCGTTGCCAGGGGTGGAGAAAAACTGTTTTTT

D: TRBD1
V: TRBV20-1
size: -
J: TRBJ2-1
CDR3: CSASLRGLSYNEQFF
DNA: TGCAGTGCTAGTCTCAGGGGGCTTTCCTACAATGAGCAGTTCTTC

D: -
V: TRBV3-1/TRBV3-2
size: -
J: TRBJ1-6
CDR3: CASRDFRHHFHF
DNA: TGTGCCAGCCGTGATTTCCGCCATCACTTCCACTTT

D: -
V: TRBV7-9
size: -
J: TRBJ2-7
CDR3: CASSFRRTSGDEQYF
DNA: TGTGCCAGCAGCTTTAGACGAACCTCCGGGGACGAGCAGTACTTC

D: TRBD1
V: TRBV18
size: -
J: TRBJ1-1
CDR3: CASSQDRGSAEAFF
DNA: TGTGCCAGCTCACAGGACAGGGGGTCCGCTGAAGCTTTCTTT

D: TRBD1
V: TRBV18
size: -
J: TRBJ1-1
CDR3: CASSLQGAGVTEAFF
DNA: TGTGCCAGCTCCCTACAGGGGGCCGGTGTCACTGAAGCTTTCTTT

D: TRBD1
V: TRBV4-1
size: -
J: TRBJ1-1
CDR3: CASSQPRQGRVHFF
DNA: TGCGCCAGCAGCCAGCCTAGACAGGGAAGAGTGCATTTCTTT

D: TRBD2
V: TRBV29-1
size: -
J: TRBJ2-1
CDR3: CSVVGGFGLAGEEQFF
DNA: TGCAGCGTTGTAGGGGGTTTTGGACTAGCGGGAGAGGAGCAGTTCTTC

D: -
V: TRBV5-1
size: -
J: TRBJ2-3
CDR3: CASSAAFQADTQYF
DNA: TGCGCCAGCAGCGCCGCCTTCCAGGCAGATACGCAGTATTTT

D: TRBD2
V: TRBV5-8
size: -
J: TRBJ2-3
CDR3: CASSLSGRTDTQYF
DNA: TGTGCCAGCAGCTTGAGCGGGAGGACAGATACGCAGTATTTT

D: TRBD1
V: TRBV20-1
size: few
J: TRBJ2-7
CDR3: CSAHTGTGLYF
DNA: TGCAGTGCTCACACCGGGACAGGGCTGTACTTC

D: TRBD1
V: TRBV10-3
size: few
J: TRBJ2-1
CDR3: CAISATGVLDEQFF
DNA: TGTGCCATCAGTGCTACAGGGGTATTAGATGAGCAGTTCTTC

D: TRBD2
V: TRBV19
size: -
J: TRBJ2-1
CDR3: CASSIFAGGRSSYNEQFF
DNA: TGTGCCAGTAGTATCTTTGCGGGAGGCCGGAGCTCCTACAATGAGCAGTTCTTC

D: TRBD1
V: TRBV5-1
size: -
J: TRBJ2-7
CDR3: CARRDRDRQYPRTIEQYF
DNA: TGCGCCAGACGGGACCGGGACAGACAATATCCTCGCACTATCGAGCAGTACTTC

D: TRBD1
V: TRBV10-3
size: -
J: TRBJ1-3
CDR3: CAIRPDRAGNTIYF
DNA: TGTGCCATCAGACCGGACAGGGCGGGAAACACCATATATTTT

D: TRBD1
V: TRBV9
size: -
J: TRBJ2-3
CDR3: CASSADPGGGQDTQYF
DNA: TGTGCCAGCAGCGCAGATCCAGGGGGCGGCCAAGATACGCAGTATTTT

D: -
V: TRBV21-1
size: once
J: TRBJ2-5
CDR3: CASSGVLLAHNQETQYF
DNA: TGTGCCAGCAGCGGGGTTTTGCTAGCGCATAATCAAGAGACCCAGTACTTC

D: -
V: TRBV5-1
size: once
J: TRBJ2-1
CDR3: CASSFGQGTYNEQFF
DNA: TGCGCCAGCAGCTTTGGTCAGGGAACGTACAATGAGCAGTTCTTC

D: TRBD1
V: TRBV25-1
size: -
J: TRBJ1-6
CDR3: CASSPGTGIGSPLHF
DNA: TGTGCCAGCAGCCCCGGGACAGGGATAGGGTCACCCCTCCACTTT

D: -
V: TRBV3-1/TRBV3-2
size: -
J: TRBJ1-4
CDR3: CASSPQGTNEKLFF
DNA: TGTGCCAGCAGCCCTCAGGGGACTAATGAAAAACTGTTTTTT

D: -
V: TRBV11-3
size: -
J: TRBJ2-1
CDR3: CASSLGLATYNEQFF
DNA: TGTGCCAGCAGCTTAGGGCTAGCTACCTACAATGAGCAGTTCTTC

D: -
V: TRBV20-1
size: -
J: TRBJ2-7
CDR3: CSARGRYEQYF
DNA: TGCAGTGCTCGTGGGAGATACGAGCAGTACTTC

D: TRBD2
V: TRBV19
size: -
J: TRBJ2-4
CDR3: CASSQQTSGRTKLAKNIQYF
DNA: TGTGCCAGTAGTCAACAGACTAGCGGGAGGACCAAGCTAGCCAAAAACATTCAGTACTTC

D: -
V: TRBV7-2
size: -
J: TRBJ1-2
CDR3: CASSLGVLLFYGYTF
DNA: TGTGCCAGCAGCTTAGGAGTTCTCCTTTTTTATGGCTACACCTTC